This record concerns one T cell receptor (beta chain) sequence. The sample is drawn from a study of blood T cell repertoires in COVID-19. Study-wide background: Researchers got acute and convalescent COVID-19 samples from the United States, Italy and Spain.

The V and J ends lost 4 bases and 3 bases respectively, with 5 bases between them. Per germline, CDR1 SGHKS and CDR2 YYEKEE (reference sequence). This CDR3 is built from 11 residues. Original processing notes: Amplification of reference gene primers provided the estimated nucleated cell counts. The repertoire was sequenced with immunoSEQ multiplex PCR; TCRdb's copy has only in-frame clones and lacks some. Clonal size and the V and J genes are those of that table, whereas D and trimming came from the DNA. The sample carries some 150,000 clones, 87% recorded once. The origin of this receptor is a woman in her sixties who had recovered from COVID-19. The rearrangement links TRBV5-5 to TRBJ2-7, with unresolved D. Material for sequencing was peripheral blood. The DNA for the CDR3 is TGTGCCAGCAGCCGTTTCTACGAGCAGTACTTC. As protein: CASSRFYEQYF.